The T cell receptor beta chain under discussion was sequenced for a study of blood T cell repertoires in COVID-19. Study as a whole: The analysed material was cDNA or gDNA that came from T cells, B-cell-depleted T cells, or PBMCs.

As processed by the authors: By means of reference gene primer amplification, nucleated cell counts were estimated. Here immunoSEQ multiplex PCR was the method, and the copy in TCRdb shows in-frame clones only, minus some. The D gene and trimming were derived from the DNA, and the V and J assignments and clone size from that table. The table lists 80,000 or so clones, around 80% of them singletons, with more than 9% in the top ten. CDR1 and CDR2 from the germline V gene are SNHLY and FYNNEI. V dropped 3 bases and J dropped 8 bases, with 6 bases sitting between them. The CDR3 covers 11 residues. The sample comprised peripheral blood. The TCR sequence derives from a man in his sixties with acute or convalescent COVID-19. This sequence joins TRBV2 and TRBJ2-3; D is unresolved. CDR3 amino acids: CASSEVVTQYF. CDR3 coding DNA: TGTGCCAGCAGTGAGGTAGTTACGCAGTATTTT.